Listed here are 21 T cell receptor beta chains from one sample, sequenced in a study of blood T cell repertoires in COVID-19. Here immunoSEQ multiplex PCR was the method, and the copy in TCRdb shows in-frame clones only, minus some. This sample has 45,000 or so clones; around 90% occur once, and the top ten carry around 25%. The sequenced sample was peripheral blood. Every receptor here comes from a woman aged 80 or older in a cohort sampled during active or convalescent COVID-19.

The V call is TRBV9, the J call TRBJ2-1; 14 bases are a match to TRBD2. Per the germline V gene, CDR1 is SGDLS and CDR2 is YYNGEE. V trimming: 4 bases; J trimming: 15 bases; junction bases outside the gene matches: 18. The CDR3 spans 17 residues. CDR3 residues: CASSLTGTSGRVNESFF. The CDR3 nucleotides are TGTGCCAGCAGCCTGACCGGGACTAGCGGGAGAGTTAATGAGTCGTTCTTC.

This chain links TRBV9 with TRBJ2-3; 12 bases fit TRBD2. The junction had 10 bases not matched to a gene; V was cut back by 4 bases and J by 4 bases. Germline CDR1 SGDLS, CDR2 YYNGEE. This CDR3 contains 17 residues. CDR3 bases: TGTGCCAGCAGCCCAGGGCTAGCGGGGGGGGTGGCAGATACGCAGTATTTT. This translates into CASSPGLAGGVADTQYF.

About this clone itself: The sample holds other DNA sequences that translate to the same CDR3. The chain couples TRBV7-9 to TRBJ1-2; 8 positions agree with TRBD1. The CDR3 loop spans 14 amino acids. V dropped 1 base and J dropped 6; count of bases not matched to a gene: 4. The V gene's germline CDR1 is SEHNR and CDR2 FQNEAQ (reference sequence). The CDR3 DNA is TGTGCCAGCAGCTTAGGGCAGGGGGCGGATGGCTACACCTTC. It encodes CASSLGQGADGYTF.

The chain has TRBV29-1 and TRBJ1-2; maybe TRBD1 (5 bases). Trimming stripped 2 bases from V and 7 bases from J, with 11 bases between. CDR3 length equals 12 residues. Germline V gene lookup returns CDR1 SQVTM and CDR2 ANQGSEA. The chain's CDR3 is CSVEPAGFGYTF. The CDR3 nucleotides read TGCAGCGTTGAACCCGCAGGGTTTGGCTACACCTTC.

CDR3 region: CASSDRGLQPQHF. CDR3 nucleotide sequence: TGTGCCAGCAGTGACAGGGGGCTTCAGCCCCAGCATTTT. J is TRBJ1-5 and V is TRBV2; 8 bases agree with TRBD1. Trimming took 3 bases from V and 6 from J; bases not matched to a gene: 1. This CDR3 is 13 amino acids long. The germline CDR1 and CDR2 sequences are SNHLY and FYNNEI.

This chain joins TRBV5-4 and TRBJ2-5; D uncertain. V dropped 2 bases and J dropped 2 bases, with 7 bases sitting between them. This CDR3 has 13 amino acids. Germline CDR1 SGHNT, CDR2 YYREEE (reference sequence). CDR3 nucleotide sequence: TGTGCCAGCAGCTTACGACAACAAGAGACCCAGTACTTC. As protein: CASSLRQQETQYF.

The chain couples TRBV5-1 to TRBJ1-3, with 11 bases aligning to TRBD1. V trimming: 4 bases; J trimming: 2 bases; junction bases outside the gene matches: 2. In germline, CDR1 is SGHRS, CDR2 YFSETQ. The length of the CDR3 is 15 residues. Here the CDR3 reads CASSRGQGAGNTIYF. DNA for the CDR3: TGCGCCAGCAGCCGGGGACAGGGGGCTGGAAACACCATATATTTT.

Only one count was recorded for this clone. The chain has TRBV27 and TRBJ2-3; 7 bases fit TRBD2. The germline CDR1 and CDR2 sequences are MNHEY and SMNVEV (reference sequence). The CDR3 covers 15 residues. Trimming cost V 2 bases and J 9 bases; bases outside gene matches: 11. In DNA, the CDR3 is TGTGCCAGCAGTTTACGTAGAACAGCCGGGGGGACGCAGTATTTT. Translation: CASSLRRTAGGTQYF.

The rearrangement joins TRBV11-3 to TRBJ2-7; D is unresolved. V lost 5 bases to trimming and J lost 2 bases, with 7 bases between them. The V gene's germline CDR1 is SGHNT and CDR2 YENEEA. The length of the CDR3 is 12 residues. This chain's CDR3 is CASSPRAYEQYF. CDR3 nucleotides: TGTGCCAGCAGCCCCCGGGCCTACGAGCAGTACTTC.

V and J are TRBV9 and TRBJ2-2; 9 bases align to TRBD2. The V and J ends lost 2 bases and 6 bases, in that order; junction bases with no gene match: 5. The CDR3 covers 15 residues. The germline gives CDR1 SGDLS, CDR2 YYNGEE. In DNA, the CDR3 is TGTGCCAGCAGCGTGGGACTAGCAGAGGCCGGGGAGCTGTTTTTT. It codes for CASSVGLAEAGELFF.

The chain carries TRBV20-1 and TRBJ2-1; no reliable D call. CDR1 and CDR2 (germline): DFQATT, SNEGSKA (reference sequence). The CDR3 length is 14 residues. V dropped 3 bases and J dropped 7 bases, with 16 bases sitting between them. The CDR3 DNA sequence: TGCAGTGCTAGTAACGAACTCGTGCGTAATGAGCAGTTCTTC. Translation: CSASNELVRNEQFF.

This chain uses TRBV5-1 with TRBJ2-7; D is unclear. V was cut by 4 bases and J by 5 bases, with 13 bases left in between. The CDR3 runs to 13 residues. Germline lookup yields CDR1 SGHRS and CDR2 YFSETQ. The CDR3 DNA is TGCGCCAGCAGCCAAGGCCTGAGGAACGAGCAGTACTTC. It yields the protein CASSQGLRNEQYF.

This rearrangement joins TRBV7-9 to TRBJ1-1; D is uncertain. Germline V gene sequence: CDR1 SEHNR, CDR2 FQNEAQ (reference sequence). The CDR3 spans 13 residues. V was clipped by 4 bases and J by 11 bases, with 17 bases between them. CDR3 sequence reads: CASSSGNGRTAFF. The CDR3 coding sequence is TGTGCCAGCAGCTCCGGCAATGGGCGAACCGCTTTCTTT. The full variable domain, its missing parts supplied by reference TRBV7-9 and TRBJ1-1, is DTGVSQNPRHKITKRGQNVTFRCDPISEHNRLYWYRQTLGQGPEFLTYFQNEAQLEKSRLLSDRFSAERPKGSFSTLEIQRTEQGDSAMYLCASSSGNGRTAFFGQGTRLTVV.

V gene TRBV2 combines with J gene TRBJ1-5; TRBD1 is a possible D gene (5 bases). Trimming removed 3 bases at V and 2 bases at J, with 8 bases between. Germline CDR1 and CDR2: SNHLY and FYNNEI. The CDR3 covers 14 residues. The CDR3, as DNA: TGTGCCAGCAGTGACCCGGGGGGCAATCAGCCCCAGCATTTT. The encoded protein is CASSDPGGNQPQHF.

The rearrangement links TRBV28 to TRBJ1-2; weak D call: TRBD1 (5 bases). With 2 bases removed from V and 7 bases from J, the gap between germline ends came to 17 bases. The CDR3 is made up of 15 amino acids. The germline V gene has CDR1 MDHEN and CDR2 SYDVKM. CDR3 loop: CASSLIRSAGLGYTF. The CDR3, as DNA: TGTGCCAGCAGTTTAATTAGGTCGGCAGGGCTTGGCTACACCTTC.

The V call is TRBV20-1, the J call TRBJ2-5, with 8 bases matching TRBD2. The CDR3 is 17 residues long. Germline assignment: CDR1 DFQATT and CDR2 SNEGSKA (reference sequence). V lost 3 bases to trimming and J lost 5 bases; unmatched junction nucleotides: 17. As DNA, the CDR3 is TGCAGTGCTAGTATAGCGGGAAGGGTGGTGTCAGGCGAGACCCAGTACTTC. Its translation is CSASIAGRVVSGETQYF.

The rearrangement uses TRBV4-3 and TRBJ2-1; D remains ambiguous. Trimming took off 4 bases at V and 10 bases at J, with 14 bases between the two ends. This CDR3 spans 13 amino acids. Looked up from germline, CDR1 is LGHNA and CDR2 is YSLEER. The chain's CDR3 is CASSLTTSREQFF. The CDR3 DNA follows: TGCGCCAGCAGCCTGACGACCTCGCGGGAGCAGTTCTTC.

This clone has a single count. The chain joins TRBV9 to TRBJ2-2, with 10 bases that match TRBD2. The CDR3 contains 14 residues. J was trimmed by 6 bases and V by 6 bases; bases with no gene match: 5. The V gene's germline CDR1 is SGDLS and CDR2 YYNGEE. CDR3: CASTGSGRAGELFF. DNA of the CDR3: TGTGCCAGCACCGGAAGCGGGAGGGCCGGGGAGCTGTTTTTT.

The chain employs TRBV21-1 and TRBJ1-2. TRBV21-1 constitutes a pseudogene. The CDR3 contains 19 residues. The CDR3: CASSKVGRTKRTPNYGYTF. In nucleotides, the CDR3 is TGTGCCAGCAGCAAAGTGGGCAGGACTAAAAGGACCCCTAACTATGGCTACACCTTC.

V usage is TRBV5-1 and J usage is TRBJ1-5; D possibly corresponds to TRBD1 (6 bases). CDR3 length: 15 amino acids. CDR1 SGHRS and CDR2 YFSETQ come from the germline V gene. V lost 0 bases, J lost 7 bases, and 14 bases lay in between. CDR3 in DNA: TGCGCCAGCAGCTTGGTTGCAGGGGCAGGGCAGCCCCAGCATTTT. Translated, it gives CASSLVAGAGQPQHF.

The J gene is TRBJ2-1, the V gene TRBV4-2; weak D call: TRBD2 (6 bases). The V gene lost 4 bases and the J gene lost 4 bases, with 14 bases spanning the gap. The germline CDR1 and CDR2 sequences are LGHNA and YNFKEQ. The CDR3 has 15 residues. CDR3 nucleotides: TGTGCCAGCAGCCCTGGACTAAACGATTACAATGAGCAGTTCTTC. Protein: CASSPGLNDYNEQFF.